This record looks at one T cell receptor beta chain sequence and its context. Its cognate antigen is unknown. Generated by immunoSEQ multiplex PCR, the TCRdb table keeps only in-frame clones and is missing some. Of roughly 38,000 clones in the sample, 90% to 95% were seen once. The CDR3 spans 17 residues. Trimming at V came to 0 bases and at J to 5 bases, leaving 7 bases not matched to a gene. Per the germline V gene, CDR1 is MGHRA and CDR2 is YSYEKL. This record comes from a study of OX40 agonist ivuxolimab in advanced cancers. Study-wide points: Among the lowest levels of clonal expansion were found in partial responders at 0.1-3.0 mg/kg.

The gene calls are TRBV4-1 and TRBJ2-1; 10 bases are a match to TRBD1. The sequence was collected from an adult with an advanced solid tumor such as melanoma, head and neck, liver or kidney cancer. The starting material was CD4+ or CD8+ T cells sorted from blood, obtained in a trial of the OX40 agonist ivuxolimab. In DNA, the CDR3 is TGCGCCAGCAGCCAAGAACTCAGGACAGGGGGGAACAATGAGCAGTTCTTC. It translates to CASSQELRTGGNNEQFF.